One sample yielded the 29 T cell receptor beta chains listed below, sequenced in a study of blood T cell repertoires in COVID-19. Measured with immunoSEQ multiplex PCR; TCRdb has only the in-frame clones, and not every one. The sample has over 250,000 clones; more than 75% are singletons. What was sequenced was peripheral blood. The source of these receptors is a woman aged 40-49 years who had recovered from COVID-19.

The CDR3 loop reads CSAQDRGLSNEQFF. As DNA, the CDR3 is TGCAGCGCCCAAGACAGGGGGTTGAGCAATGAGCAGTTCTTC. J is TRBJ2-1 and V is TRBV29-1, with TRBD1 matching 9 bases. Germline CDR1 reads SQVTM; CDR2 reads ANQGSEA. V gave up 7 bases and J gave up 6 bases; unmatched junction bases: 10. The CDR3 consists of 14 residues.

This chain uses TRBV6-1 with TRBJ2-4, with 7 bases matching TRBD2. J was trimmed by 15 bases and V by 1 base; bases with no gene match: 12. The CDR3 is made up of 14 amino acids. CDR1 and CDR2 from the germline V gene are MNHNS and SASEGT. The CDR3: CASSEGGRGEGRYF. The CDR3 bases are TGTGCCAGCAGTGAAGGGGGGAGGGGTGAGGGTCGGTACTTC.

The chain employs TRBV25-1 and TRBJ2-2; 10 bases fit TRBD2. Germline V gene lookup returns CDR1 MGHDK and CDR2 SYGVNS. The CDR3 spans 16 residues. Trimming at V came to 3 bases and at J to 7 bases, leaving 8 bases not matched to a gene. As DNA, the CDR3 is TGTGCCAGCAGTGAGGTAGCGGGGGGCCTTGGCGGGGAGCTGTTTTTT. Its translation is CASSEVAGGLGGELFF.

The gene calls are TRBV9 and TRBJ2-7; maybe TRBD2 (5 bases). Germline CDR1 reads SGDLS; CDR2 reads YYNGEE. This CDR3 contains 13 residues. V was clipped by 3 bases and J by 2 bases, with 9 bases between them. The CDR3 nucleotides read TGTGCCAGCAGCGAGGGTAGCGCCTACGAGCAGTACTTC. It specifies CASSEGSAYEQYF.

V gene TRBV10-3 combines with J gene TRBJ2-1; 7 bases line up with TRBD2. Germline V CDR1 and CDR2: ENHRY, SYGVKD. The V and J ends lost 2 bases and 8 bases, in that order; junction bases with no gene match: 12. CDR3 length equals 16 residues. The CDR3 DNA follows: TGTGCCATCAGTGAGGTGGCTAGCGGACCTCGGGATGAGCAGTTCTTC. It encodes CAISEVASGPRDEQFF.

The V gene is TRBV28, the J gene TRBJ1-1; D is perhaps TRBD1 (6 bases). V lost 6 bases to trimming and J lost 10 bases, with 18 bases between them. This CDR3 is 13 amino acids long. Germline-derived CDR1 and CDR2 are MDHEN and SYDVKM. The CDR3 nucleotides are TGTGCCAGCAGCCTTACAGGGTACGAGGGAGCTTTCTTT. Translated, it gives CASSLTGYEGAFF.

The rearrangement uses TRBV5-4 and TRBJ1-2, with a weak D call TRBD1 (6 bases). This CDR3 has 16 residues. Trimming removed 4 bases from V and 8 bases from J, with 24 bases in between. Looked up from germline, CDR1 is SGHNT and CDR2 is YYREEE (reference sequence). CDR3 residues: CASSRPDGGPSRGYTF. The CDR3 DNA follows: TGTGCCAGCAGCCGACCGGATGGGGGCCCCTCGCGGGGCTACACCTTC.

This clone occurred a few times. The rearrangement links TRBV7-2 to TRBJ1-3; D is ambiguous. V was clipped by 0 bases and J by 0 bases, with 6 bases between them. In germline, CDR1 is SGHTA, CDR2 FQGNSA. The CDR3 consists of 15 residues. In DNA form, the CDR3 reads TGTGCCAGCAGCTTAGCTCCCGGCTCTGGAAACACCATATATTTT. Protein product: CASSLAPGSGNTIYF.

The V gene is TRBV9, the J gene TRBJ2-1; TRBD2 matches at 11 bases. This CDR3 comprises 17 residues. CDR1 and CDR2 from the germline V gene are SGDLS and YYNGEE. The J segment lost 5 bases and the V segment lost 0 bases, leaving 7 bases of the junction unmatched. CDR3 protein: CASSVGRLAGRHNEQFF. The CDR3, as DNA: TGTGCCAGCAGCGTAGGGCGACTAGCGGGGCGTCACAATGAGCAGTTCTTC. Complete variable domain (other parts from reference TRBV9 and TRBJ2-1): DSGVTQTPKHLITATGQRVTLRCSPRSGDLSVYWYQQSLDQGLQFLIQYYNGEERAKGNILERFSAQQFPDLHSELNLSSLELGDSALYFCASSVGRLAGRHNEQFFGPGTRLTVL.

The CDR3 nucleotides are TGTGCCATCGCTGGTCCAGGGGTTAATTCACCCCTCCACTTT. Encoded protein: CAIAGPGVNSPLHF. This chain joins TRBV10-3 and TRBJ1-6; the D gene is possibly TRBD1 (6 bases). Trimming removed 8 bases at V and 6 bases at J, with 14 bases between. There are 14 residues in the CDR3. The V gene's germline CDR1 is ENHRY and CDR2 SYGVKD.

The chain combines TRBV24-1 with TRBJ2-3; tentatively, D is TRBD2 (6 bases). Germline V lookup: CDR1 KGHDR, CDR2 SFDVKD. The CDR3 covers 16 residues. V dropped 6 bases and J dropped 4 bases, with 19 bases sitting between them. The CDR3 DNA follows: TGTGCCACCAGTAAAGGGTGGGAGGCTGGGGCAGATACGCAGTATTTT. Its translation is CATSKGWEAGADTQYF.

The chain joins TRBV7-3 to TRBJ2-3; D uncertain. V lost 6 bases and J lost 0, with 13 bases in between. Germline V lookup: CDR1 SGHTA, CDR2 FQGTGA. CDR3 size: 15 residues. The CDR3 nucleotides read TGTGCCAGCAGTCCTCGCGTGAGTAGCACAGATACGCAGTATTTT. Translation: CASSPRVSSTDTQYF.

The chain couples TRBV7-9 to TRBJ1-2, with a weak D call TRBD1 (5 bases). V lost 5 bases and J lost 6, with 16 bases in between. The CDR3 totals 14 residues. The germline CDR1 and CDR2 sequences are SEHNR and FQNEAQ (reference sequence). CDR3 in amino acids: CASSQFGGRDGYTF. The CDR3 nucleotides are TGTGCCAGCAGCCAATTCGGGGGACGAGATGGCTACACCTTC.

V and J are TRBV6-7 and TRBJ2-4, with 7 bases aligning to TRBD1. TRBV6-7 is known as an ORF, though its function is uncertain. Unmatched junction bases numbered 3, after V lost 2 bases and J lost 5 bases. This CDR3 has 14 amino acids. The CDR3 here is CASSYPGQQNIQYF. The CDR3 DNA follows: TGTGCCAGCAGTTACCCGGGACAGCAAAACATTCAGTACTTC.

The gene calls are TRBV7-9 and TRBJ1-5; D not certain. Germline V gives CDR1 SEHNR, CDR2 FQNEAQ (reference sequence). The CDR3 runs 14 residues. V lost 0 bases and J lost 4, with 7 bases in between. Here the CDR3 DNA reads TGTGCCAGCAGCTTAGCGCCCGGGAATCAGCCCCAGCATTTT. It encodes CASSLAPGNQPQHF.

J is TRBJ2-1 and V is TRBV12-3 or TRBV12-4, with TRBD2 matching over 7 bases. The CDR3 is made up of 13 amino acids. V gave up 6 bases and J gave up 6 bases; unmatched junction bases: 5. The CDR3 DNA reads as TGTGCCAGCAGCGGACTAGGGGCCAATGAGCAGTTCTTC. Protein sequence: CASSGLGANEQFF.

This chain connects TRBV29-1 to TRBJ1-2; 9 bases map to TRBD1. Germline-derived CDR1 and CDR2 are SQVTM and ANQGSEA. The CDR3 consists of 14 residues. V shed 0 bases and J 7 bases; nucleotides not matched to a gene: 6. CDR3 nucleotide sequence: TGCAGCGTTGAAGATTCGGACAGGGGATTTGGCTACACCTTC. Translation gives CSVEDSDRGFGYTF.

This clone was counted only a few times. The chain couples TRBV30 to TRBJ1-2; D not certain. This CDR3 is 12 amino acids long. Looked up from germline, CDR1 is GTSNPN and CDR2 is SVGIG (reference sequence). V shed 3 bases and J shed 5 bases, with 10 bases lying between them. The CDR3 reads CAWRPGEYGYTF. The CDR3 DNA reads TGTGCCTGGAGACCCGGGGAATATGGCTACACCTTC.

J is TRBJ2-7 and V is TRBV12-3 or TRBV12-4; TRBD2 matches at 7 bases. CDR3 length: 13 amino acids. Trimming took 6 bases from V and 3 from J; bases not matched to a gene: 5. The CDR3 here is CASSRSGHYEQYF. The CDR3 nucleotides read TGTGCCAGCAGCCGTAGCGGGCACTACGAGCAGTACTTC.

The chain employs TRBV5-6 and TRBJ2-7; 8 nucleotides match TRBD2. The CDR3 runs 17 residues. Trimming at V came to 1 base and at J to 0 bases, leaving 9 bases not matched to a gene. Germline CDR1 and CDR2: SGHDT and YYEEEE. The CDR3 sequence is CASSLSPGGASSYEQYF. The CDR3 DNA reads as TGTGCCAGCAGCTTGTCCCCCGGGGGGGCCAGCTCCTACGAGCAGTACTTC.

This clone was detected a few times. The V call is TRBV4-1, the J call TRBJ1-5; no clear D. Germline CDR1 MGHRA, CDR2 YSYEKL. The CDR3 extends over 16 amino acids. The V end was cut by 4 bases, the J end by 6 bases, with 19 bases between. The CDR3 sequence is CASSPDLGRSGQPQHF. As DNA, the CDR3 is TGCGCCAGCAGCCCCGACCTTGGCAGGTCCGGTCAGCCCCAGCATTTT.

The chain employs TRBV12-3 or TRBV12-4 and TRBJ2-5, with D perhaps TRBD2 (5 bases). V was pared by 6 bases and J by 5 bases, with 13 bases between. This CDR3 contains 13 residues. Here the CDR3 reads CASSRNWEETQYF. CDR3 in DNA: TGTGCCAGCAGCCGGAATTGGGAGGAGACCCAGTACTTC.

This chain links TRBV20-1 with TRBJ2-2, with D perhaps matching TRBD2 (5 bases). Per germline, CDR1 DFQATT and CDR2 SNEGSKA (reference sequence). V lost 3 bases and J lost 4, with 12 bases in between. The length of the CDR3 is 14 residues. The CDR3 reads CSASEASSTGELFF. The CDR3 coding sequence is TGCAGTGCTAGTGAGGCTAGCAGCACCGGGGAGCTGTTTTTT.

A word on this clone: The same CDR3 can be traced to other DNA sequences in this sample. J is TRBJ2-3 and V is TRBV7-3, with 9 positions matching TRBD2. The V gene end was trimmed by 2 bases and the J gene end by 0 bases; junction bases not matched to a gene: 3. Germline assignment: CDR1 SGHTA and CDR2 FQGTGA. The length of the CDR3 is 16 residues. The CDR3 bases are TGTGCCAGCAGCTTACTAGCGGGACGCAGCACAGATACGCAGTATTTT. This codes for CASSLLAGRSTDTQYF.

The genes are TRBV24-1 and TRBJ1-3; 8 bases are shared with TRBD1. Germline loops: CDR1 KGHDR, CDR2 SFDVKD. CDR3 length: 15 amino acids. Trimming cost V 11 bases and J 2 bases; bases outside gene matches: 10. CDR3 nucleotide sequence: TGTGCCAAAACTAAGGCAGGGGGCCCTGGAAACACCATATATTTT. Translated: CAKTKAGGPGNTIYF.

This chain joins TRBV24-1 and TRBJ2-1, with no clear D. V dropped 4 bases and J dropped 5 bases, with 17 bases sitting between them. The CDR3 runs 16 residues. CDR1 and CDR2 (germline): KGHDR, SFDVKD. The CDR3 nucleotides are TGTGCCACCAGTGAACACCATGTTTTGCAGGACAATGAGCAGTTCTTC. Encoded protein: CATSEHHVLQDNEQFF.

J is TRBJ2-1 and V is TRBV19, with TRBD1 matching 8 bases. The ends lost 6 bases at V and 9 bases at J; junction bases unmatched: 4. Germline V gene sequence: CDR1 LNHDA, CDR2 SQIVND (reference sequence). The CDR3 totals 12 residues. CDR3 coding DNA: TGTGCCAGTAGAGCCGACAGGGGTGAGCAGTTCTTC. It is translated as CASRADRGEQFF.

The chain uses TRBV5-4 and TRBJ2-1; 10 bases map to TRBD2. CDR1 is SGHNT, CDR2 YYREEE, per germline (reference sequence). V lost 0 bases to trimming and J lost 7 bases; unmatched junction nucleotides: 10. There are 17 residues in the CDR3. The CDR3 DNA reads TGTGCCAGCAGCTTGGAGGGGGGTAGCGGGAGGTGGAATGAGCAGTTCTTC. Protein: CASSLEGGSGRWNEQFF.

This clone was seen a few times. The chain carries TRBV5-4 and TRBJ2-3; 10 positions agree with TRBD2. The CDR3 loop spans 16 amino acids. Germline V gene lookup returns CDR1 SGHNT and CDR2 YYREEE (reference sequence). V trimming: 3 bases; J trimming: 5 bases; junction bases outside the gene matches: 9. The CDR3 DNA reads TGTGCCAGCAGCTCCCCTAGCGGGAGAGGGGGAGATACGCAGTATTTT. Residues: CASSSPSGRGGDTQYF.